These T cell receptor beta chains were read from a single sample in a study of beta chain features in type 1 diabetes. Measured with immunoSEQ multiplex PCR; TCRdb has only the in-frame clones, and not every one. This sample has hundreds of thousands of clones, with over 10% found just once. Material for sequencing was naive CD4+ T cells from blood. Receptors originate from a young man with type 1 diabetes. CDR3s include the opening cysteine and the closing phenylalanine or tryptophan. Fields, in order: V gene, clone size, CDR3 length, J gene, D gene, CDR3 DNA, CDR3 protein. The D gene is left open where the match is weak. For some rows the clone size is stated as once, few or many, or as a class when expanded; others skip it.

>TRBV18|few|20|TRBJ2-6|NA
TGTGCCAGCTCACGCCCCGGGCAGGCGCTCTTGGACTCTGGGGCCAACGTCCTGACTTTC
CASSRPGQALLDSGANVLTF
>TRBV10-3|NA|16|TRBJ2-2|TRBD1
TGTGCCATCAGTGAAGGGGACAGGGTGAACACCGGGGAGCTGTTTTTT
CAISEGDRVNTGELFF
>TRBV29-1|NA|14|TRBJ1-1|TRBD1
TGCAGCGTCACCCCCAGGGGGATGAACACTGAAGCTTTCTTT
CSVTPRGMNTEAFF
>TRBV9|once|15|TRBJ1-2|NA
TGTGCCAGCAGCGTAGGCCACAATAGTATCTATGGCTACACCTTC
CASSVGHNSIYGYTF
>TRBV4-1|NA|14|TRBJ1-2|NA
TGCGCCAGCAGACGGACGGGATCTAACTATGGCTACACCTTC
CASRRTGSNYGYTF
>TRBV10-1|NA|13|TRBJ2-7|NA
TGCGCCAGCAGTGACGGGGGAACCTACGAGCAGTACTTC
CASSDGGTYEQYF
>TRBV7-9|NA|13|TRBJ1-5|NA
TGTGCCAGCAGCTCACAGGGTAGTGGGGCCCAGCATTTT
CASSSQGSGAQHF
>TRBV7-9|few|16|TRBJ2-5|NA
TGTGCCAGCAGCTACGGGGCCTCCACTGTCCTCGAGACCCAGTACTTC
CASSYGASTVLETQYF
>TRBV5-1|NA|13|TRBJ2-2|NA
TGCGCCAGCAGCTTTGGGAACACCGGGGAGCTGTTTTTT
CASSFGNTGELFF
>TRBV6-5|NA|13|TRBJ1-5|NA
TGTGCCAGCAGTGCCAACAGGGATCAGCCCCAGCATTTT
CASSANRDQPQHF
>TRBV10-3|few|16|TRBJ2-1|TRBD1
TGTGCCATCAGTGAGTTTGGGACAGGGGAGGCCAATGAGCAGTTCTTC
CAISEFGTGEANEQFF
>TRBV2|few|14|TRBJ2-1|TRBD2
TGTGCCAGCAGCCGACTAGCGGGGGGGCTTGAGCAGTTCTTC
CASSRLAGGLEQFF
>TRBV10-3|few|17|TRBJ2-2|NA
TGTGCCATCAGTGAGTTGCTCACAGGACCGGGACCCGGGGAGCTGTTTTTT
CAISELLTGPGPGELFF
>TRBV5-1|NA|13|TRBJ1-2|NA
TGCGCCAGCAGCTCAAACCCTGAGGCTGGCTACACCTTC
CASSSNPEAGYTF
>TRBV29-1|NA|13|TRBJ1-1|NA
TGCAGCGTTGGACATCTAGGGGACACTGAAGCTTTCTTT
CSVGHLGDTEAFF
>TRBV2|few|12|TRBJ2-1|TRBD1
TGTGCCAGTGAGGGACAGCTAACTGAGCAGTTCTTC
CASEGQLTEQFF